Following are 19 T cell receptor beta chains from one sample sequenced in a study of T cell responses to AZD1222 COVID-19 vaccine. Some clones are missing from TCRdb's copy, which holds only in-frame ones; the method was immunoSEQ multiplex PCR. The sample carries about 150,000 clones, approximately 91% recorded once. This specimen was peripheral blood, taken 28 days after the second AZD1222 dose. All receptors derive from an adult who received the AZD1222 COVID-19 vaccine.

The J gene is TRBJ2-3, the V gene TRBV15; 10 bases agree with TRBD1. The CDR3 has 16 amino acids. V shed 2 bases and J 6 bases; nucleotides not matched to a gene: 8. From germline, CDR1 is LNHNV and CDR2 YYDKDF (reference sequence). The CDR3 DNA reads TGTGCCACCAGCAGAAGAAGACAGGGGGCCTGGGATACGCAGTATTTT. Translation gives CATSRRRQGAWDTQYF.

Only one count was recorded for this clone. The chain combines TRBV7-9 with TRBJ1-5, with D possibly matching TRBD1 (6 bases). The V gene lost 5 bases and the J gene lost 0 bases, with 8 bases spanning the gap. This CDR3 is 14 amino acids long. Germline V gives CDR1 SEHNR, CDR2 FQNEAQ (reference sequence). CDR3 sequence (DNA): TGTGCCAGCAGCACGGACAGTAGCAATCAGCCCCAGCATTTT. Translating it yields CASSTDSSNQPQHF. Together with reference TRBV7-9 and TRBJ1-5, the CDR3 gives the full variable domain: DTGVSQNPRHKITKRGQNVTFRCDPISEHNRLYWYRQTLGQGPEFLTYFQNEAQLEKSRLLSDRFSAERPKGSFSTLEIQRTEQGDSAMYLCASSTDSSNQPQHFGDGTRLSIL.

The chain combines TRBV11-2 with TRBJ2-1; maybe TRBD1 (6 bases). In germline, CDR1 is SGHAT, CDR2 FQNNGV. The germline V and J ends were trimmed by 3 bases and 5 bases, with 14 bases remaining between them. This CDR3 has 15 residues. The DNA for the CDR3 is TGTGCCAGCAGCTTTACAGGGAATTTCGACAATGAGCAGTTCTTC. Translating gives CASSFTGNFDNEQFF.

V and J are TRBV30 and TRBJ1-1, with TRBD1 as a possible D gene (6 bases). In germline, CDR1 is GTSNPN, CDR2 SVGIG (reference sequence). Trimming removed 4 bases from V and 4 bases from J, with 13 bases in between. This CDR3 has 13 residues. The CDR3 DNA reads as TGTGCCTGGAACGGGGGCGATGGCACTGAAGCTTTCTTT. It translates to CAWNGGDGTEAFF.

This chain connects TRBV27 to TRBJ1-2; 11 bases are shared with TRBD1. Germline V gives CDR1 MNHEY, CDR2 SMNVEV (reference sequence). CDR3 length: 14 amino acids. Trimming cost V 5 bases and J 4 bases; bases outside gene matches: 3. The CDR3 DNA reads TGTGCCAGCAGTCAAGGGACAGGGGGCTATGGCTACACCTTC. Amino acids: CASSQGTGGYGYTF.

This chain links TRBV6-2 or TRBV6-3 with TRBJ2-1; perhaps TRBD2 as D (7 bases). With 4 bases removed from V and 4 bases from J, the gap between germline ends came to 14 bases. Germline CDR1 reads MNHEY; CDR2 reads SVGEGT. The CDR3 covers 15 residues. CDR3 in amino acids: CASSWGGGMYNEQFF. CDR3 bases: TGTGCCAGCAGTTGGGGAGGGGGGATGTACAATGAGCAGTTCTTC.

The chain couples TRBV13 to TRBJ2-1; TRBD2 is a possible D gene (6 bases). Per the germline V gene, CDR1 is PRHDT and CDR2 is FYEKMQ (reference sequence). V lost 2 bases and J 0 bases, leaving 11 bases between the germline ends. The CDR3 has 16 residues. The CDR3 loop is CASSLYGGSSYNEQFF. The CDR3 DNA sequence: TGTGCCAGCAGCTTATATGGGGGGAGCTCCTACAATGAGCAGTTCTTC.

The chain joins TRBV11-2 to TRBJ1-6; TRBD1 matches at 7 bases. The CDR3 contains 14 residues. Germline lookup yields CDR1 SGHAT and CDR2 FQNNGV. Unmatched junction bases numbered 5, after V lost 5 bases and J lost 7 bases. CDR3 bases: TGTGCCAGCAGCCTGACAGGGCCGAATTCACCCCTCCACTTT. It codes for CASSLTGPNSPLHF.

This clone was found once. CDR3 sequence reads: CASSERGYTF. The CDR3 bases are TGTGCCAGCAGTGAGCGTGGCTACACCTTC. V and J are TRBV6-1 and TRBJ1-2, with no clear D. Germline CDR1 reads MNHNS; CDR2 reads SASEGT. V was pared by 3 bases and J by 7 bases, with 3 bases between. The CDR3 runs 10 residues.

The chain is built from TRBV28 and TRBJ1-1; no firm D call. With 3 bases removed from V and 4 bases from J, the gap between germline ends came to 15 bases. This CDR3 contains 15 residues. In germline, CDR1 is MDHEN, CDR2 SYDVKM. CDR3 residues: CASSLSNVPITEAFF. Here the CDR3 DNA reads TGTGCCAGCAGTTTGTCCAACGTTCCCATCACTGAAGCTTTCTTT.

This chain connects TRBV6-5 to TRBJ1-3; 8 nucleotides align to TRBD1. Germline V lookup: CDR1 MNHEY, CDR2 SVGAGI. V was pared by 6 bases and J by 4 bases, with 8 bases of the junction left unmatched. The CDR3 contains 15 residues. The CDR3 reads CASRKDREVGNTIYF. The DNA for the CDR3 is TGTGCCAGCAGGAAGGACAGGGAAGTCGGAAACACCATATATTTT.

As concerns this clone: Other DNA sequences in the same sample also yield this CDR3. This chain connects TRBV4-3 to TRBJ2-1, with a possible D match to TRBD2 (6 bases). Germline CDR1 and CDR2: LGHNA and YSLEER. Deletions cut 4 bases from V and 2 bases from J, with 9 bases between. The CDR3 totals 14 residues. CDR3 region: CASSPGVTYNEQFF. CDR3 nucleotide sequence: TGCGCCAGCAGCCCGGGAGTCACCTACAATGAGCAGTTCTTC.

V is TRBV28 and J is TRBJ2-1, with 11 bases that match TRBD1. This CDR3 is built from 15 residues. With V trimmed by 6 bases and J by 6 bases, 7 bases remained unmatched. CDR1 and CDR2 (germline): MDHEN, SYDVKM. The CDR3, as DNA: TGTGCCAGCAGCACCCTTGGACAGGGGGCCAATGAGCAGTTCTTC. Protein: CASSTLGQGANEQFF.

V usage is TRBV30 and J usage is TRBJ1-5, with 8 bases fitting TRBD1. V shed 5 bases, J shed 7 bases, and the junction held 13 bases outside the gene matches. The CDR3 loop spans 15 amino acids. Germline V gene sequence: CDR1 GTSNPN, CDR2 SVGIG (reference sequence). The CDR3 loop reads CAWAQGATGNQPQHF. The CDR3 nucleotides read TGTGCCTGGGCCCAGGGGGCGACGGGTAACCAGCCCCAGCATTTT.

J is TRBJ1-5 and V is TRBV5-5; D uncertain. Germline lookup yields CDR1 SGHKS and CDR2 YYEKEE (reference sequence). The ends were cut back, 0 bases at V and 6 bases at J, with 13 bases in the middle. CDR3 size: 15 residues. CDR3 nucleotide sequence: TGTGCCAGCAGCTTGGTGCACGTGGTGGGTCAGCCCCAGCATTTT. As protein: CASSLVHVVGQPQHF.

This chain connects TRBV9 to TRBJ2-1; D might be TRBD2 (5 bases). Germline CDR1 and CDR2: SGDLS and YYNGEE. V was trimmed by 4 bases and J by 0 bases, leaving 14 bases between them. This CDR3 is 16 amino acids long. The CDR3 spells CASSPGSDPSYNEQFF. CDR3 DNA sequence: TGTGCCAGCAGCCCGGGGTCGGACCCCTCCTACAATGAGCAGTTCTTC. Filled out from reference TRBV9 and TRBJ2-1, the complete variable domain reads DSGVTQTPKHLITATGQRVTLRCSPRSGDLSVYWYQQSLDQGLQFLIQYYNGEERAKGNILERFSAQQFPDLHSELNLSSLELGDSALYFCASSPGSDPSYNEQFFGPGTRLTVL.

This chain connects TRBV20-1 to TRBJ1-1; no reliable D call. Germline CDR1 and CDR2: DFQATT and SNEGSKA (reference sequence). CDR3 length: 11 residues. Trimming left V 0 bases short and J 11 bases short, with 10 bases between. As DNA, the CDR3 is TGCAGTGCTAGAGATCTCCCGTTGGCTTTCTTT. It codes for CSARDLPLAFF.

This chain links TRBV20-1 with TRBJ2-1; 8 nucleotides agree with TRBD2. CDR1 DFQATT and CDR2 SNEGSKA come from the germline V gene (reference sequence). CDR3 length equals 14 residues. The junction had 10 bases not matched to a gene; V was cut back by 3 bases and J by 9 bases. CDR3 sequence: CSASRGLALPEQFF. As DNA, the CDR3 is TGCAGTGCTAGTCGTGGACTAGCCCTTCCTGAGCAGTTCTTC.

The chain carries TRBV29-1 and TRBJ1-3, with 10 bases lining up with TRBD1. This CDR3 spans 15 amino acids. Germline V gene sequence: CDR1 SQVTM, CDR2 ANQGSEA. After removal of 4 bases from V and 2 bases from J, the junction contained 5 bases not matched to a gene. The CDR3 region has the DNA TGCAGCGTTGGGGTGGGACAGGGGACTGGAAACACCATATATTTT. It translates to CSVGVGQGTGNTIYF.